A selection of T cell receptor beta chains follows, all from one sample in a study of T cells in Graves' hyperthyroidism and ophthalmopathy. MiXCR, run by TCRdb on the multiplex PCR reads, gives a single entry per CDR3 protein. Of more than 250,000 distinct CDR3 sequences in the sample, 13% to 15% were seen once. Sequenced material: blood. The receptor set was obtained from a woman in her 50s with Graves' hyperthyroidism that later progressed to Graves' ophthalmopathy. Both conserved end residues are part of each CDR3. D genes are given only for firm matches. Size values are once, few and many counts, or a class for expanded clones, and some rows have none.

d_gene: NA; abundance: NA; j_gene: TRBJ2-5; v_gene: TRBV14; CDR3nt: TGTGCCAGCAGCCAGAATACCGGGCCCCAAACCCAGTACTTC; CDR3aa: CASSQNTGPQTQYF
d_gene: NA; abundance: many; j_gene: TRBJ1-1; v_gene: TRBV11-2; CDR3nt: TGTGCCAGCAGCTTTGACTTTAACACTGAAGCTTTCTTT; CDR3aa: CASSFDFNTEAFF
d_gene: NA; abundance: many; j_gene: TRBJ2-5; v_gene: TRBV7-8; CDR3nt: TGTGCCAGCCCGCGTGGGGGGACCCAGTACTTC; CDR3aa: CASPRGGTQYF
d_gene: TRBD2; abundance: many; j_gene: TRBJ2-1; v_gene: TRBV11-1; CDR3nt: TGTGCCAGCAGCTTCGGGACTAGCGGGGAGGGGGAGCAGTTCTTC; CDR3aa: CASSFGTSGEGEQFF
d_gene: NA; abundance: many; j_gene: TRBJ1-1; v_gene: TRBV7-2; CDR3nt: TGTGCCAGCAGCTTAGGACAGGCTTCCGGTGAGGCTTTCTTT; CDR3aa: CASSLGQASGEAFF
d_gene: TRBD2; abundance: many; j_gene: TRBJ2-7; v_gene: TRBV5-1; CDR3nt: TGCGCCAGCAGCTTGGGGTCTAGCGGAACCTACGAGCAGTACTTC; CDR3aa: CASSLGSSGTYEQYF
d_gene: TRBD2; abundance: NA; j_gene: TRBJ2-3; v_gene: TRBV6-1; CDR3nt: TGTGCCAGCAGACCTCCGGGACTAGCGGGAGGGGGAGATACGCAGTATTTT; CDR3aa: CASRPPGLAGGGDTQYF
d_gene: NA; abundance: NA; j_gene: TRBJ1-2; v_gene: TRBV7-8; CDR3nt: TGTGCCAGCAGCTCAATACGACAGACTAACTATGGCTACACCTTC; CDR3aa: CASSSIRQTNYGYTF
d_gene: NA; abundance: many; j_gene: TRBJ2-2; v_gene: TRBV5-1; CDR3nt: TGCGCCAGCAGCCCCCAGGGGTCCGGGGAGCTGTTTTTT; CDR3aa: CASSPQGSGELFF
d_gene: NA; abundance: many; j_gene: TRBJ2-7; v_gene: TRBV2; CDR3nt: TGTGCCAGCAGTGAAGAGACTAGTGACGAGCAGTACTTC; CDR3aa: CASSEETSDEQYF
d_gene: TRBD1; abundance: many; j_gene: TRBJ1-4; v_gene: TRBV20-1; CDR3nt: TGCAGTGCTAGCCCAACAGGGGGTAATGAAAAACTGTTTTTT; CDR3aa: CSASPTGGNEKLFF
d_gene: NA; abundance: NA; j_gene: TRBJ1-1; v_gene: TRBV4-1; CDR3nt: TGCGCCAGCAGCCAATATCCGACAGGACCAGTCGGAGCTTTCTTT; CDR3aa: CASSQYPTGPVGAFF
d_gene: TRBD1; abundance: NA; j_gene: TRBJ1-3; v_gene: TRBV30; CDR3nt: TGTGCCTGGAGTAACGCAGGGGGCTGGAACACCATATATTTT; CDR3aa: CAWSNAGGWNTIYF
d_gene: NA; abundance: many; j_gene: TRBJ1-2; v_gene: TRBV9; CDR3nt: TGTGCCAGCAGCGCCCAAGACAGCCATGGCTACACCTTC; CDR3aa: CASSAQDSHGYTF
d_gene: NA; abundance: few; j_gene: TRBJ1-6; v_gene: TRBV20-1; CDR3nt: TGCAGTGCTCCCCCACGGGGGCCCTATTCACCCCTCCACTTT; CDR3aa: CSAPPRGPYSPLHF
d_gene: NA; abundance: few; j_gene: TRBJ1-2; v_gene: TRBV20-1; CDR3nt: TGCAGTGCTAGAGATTTGCAGGCCCTCCAAGCTAACTATGGCTACACCTTC; CDR3aa: CSARDLQALQANYGYTF
d_gene: TRBD2; abundance: few; j_gene: TRBJ2-1; v_gene: TRBV24-1; CDR3nt: TGTGCCACCAGTGATTGGGTAGCGGGGACGTACAATGAGCAGTTCTTC; CDR3aa: CATSDWVAGTYNEQFF
d_gene: TRBD1; abundance: NA; j_gene: TRBJ2-7; v_gene: TRBV20-1; CDR3nt: TGCAGTGCGGAATCACCGGGACAGGTATCCTACGAGCAGTACTTC; CDR3aa: CSAESPGQVSYEQYF
d_gene: NA; abundance: many; j_gene: TRBJ2-3; v_gene: TRBV7-9; CDR3nt: TGTGCCAGCAGTAACAGAGGCGGTCGGACAGATACGCAGTATTTT; CDR3aa: CASSNRGGRTDTQYF
d_gene: NA; abundance: few; j_gene: TRBJ2-7; v_gene: TRBV19; CDR3nt: TGTGCCAGTAGTATCGCGACAGTCTACGAGCAGTACTTC; CDR3aa: CASSIATVYEQYF
d_gene: TRBD1; abundance: many; j_gene: TRBJ2-5; v_gene: TRBV5-5; CDR3nt: TGTGCCAGCAGCCTGGGACAGGGGAGGAAGACCCAGTACTTC; CDR3aa: CASSLGQGRKTQYF
d_gene: NA; abundance: many; j_gene: TRBJ2-5; v_gene: TRBV2; CDR3nt: TGTGCCAGCAGTGAATTCGGCGGTGGGAGTACAGGGGAGACCCAGTACTTC; CDR3aa: CASSEFGGGSTGETQYF
d_gene: NA; abundance: many; j_gene: TRBJ2-7; v_gene: TRBV20-1; CDR3nt: TGCAGTGCGGGGGACACCCGGTCCTACGAGCAGTACTTC; CDR3aa: CSAGDTRSYEQYF
d_gene: NA; abundance: many; j_gene: TRBJ1-1; v_gene: TRBV6-1; CDR3nt: TGTGCCAGCAGTGGTATGGGAAGGGGATCGAACACTGAAGCTTTCTTT; CDR3aa: CASSGMGRGSNTEAFF
d_gene: TRBD2; abundance: many; j_gene: TRBJ2-7; v_gene: TRBV11-2; CDR3nt: TGTGCCAGCAGCTTCCGACTAGCGGCCCCTATGTACGAGCAGTACTTC; CDR3aa: CASSFRLAAPMYEQYF
d_gene: TRBD2; abundance: many; j_gene: TRBJ2-7; v_gene: TRBV5-1; CDR3nt: TGCGCCAGCAGCCGAGCTAGCGGGTCCCTCTACGAGCAGTACTTC; CDR3aa: CASSRASGSLYEQYF
d_gene: TRBD1; abundance: many; j_gene: TRBJ1-6; v_gene: TRBV6-1; CDR3nt: TGTGCCAGCAGCTGGACAGGGGGAAATTATTCACCCCTCCACTTT; CDR3aa: CASSWTGGNYSPLHF